Listed here are 12 T cell receptor beta chains from one sample, sequenced in a study of PD-L1 blockade in urothelial cancer. Sequencing was performed with immunoSEQ multiplex PCR; in TCRdb, only in-frame clones are kept and a portion is missing. The sample includes about 100,000 clones, over 80% of them seen just once. Specimen: PBMCs, collected around atezolizumab (anti-PD-L1) treatment. The receptors shown here come from an elderly woman with urothelial cancer.

This chain connects TRBV2 to TRBJ1-4, with 10 bases that match TRBD1. V was pared by 8 bases and J by 5 bases, with 8 bases of the junction left unmatched. CDR1 is SNHLY, CDR2 FYNNEI, per germline. CDR3 length equals 15 residues. The DNA of the CDR3 is TGTGCCAGCCGGCAGGCGGGACAGGGGAATGAAAAACTGTTTTTT. Protein product: CASRQAGQGNEKLFF.

This chain joins TRBV5-1 and TRBJ2-1; 11 bases match TRBD2. Germline CDR1 reads SGHRS; CDR2 reads YFSETQ. Germline trimming cut 1 base from V and 7 bases from J; bases unmatched to any gene: 4. The CDR3 has 15 residues. The CDR3 protein is CASSLRVAGGNEQFF. For the CDR3, the DNA is TGCGCCAGCAGCTTGAGAGTAGCGGGAGGGAATGAGCAGTTCTTC.

This sequence joins TRBV6-1 and TRBJ1-3, with D hard to call. CDR3 length equals 18 residues. V was trimmed by 0 bases and J by 0 bases, leaving 15 bases between them. CDR1 MNHNS and CDR2 SASEGT come from the germline V gene. CDR3 sequence reads: CASSEAGSSGGSGNTIYF. For the CDR3, the DNA is TGTGCCAGCAGTGAAGCCGGCAGCTCGGGAGGCTCTGGAAACACCATATATTTT.

This chain joins TRBV14 and TRBJ2-7; 16 bases are a match to TRBD2. Germline values: CDR1 SGHDN, CDR2 FVKESK. V lost 0 bases to trimming and J lost 0 bases; unmatched junction nucleotides: 8. CDR3 length: 20 residues. This CDR3 reads CASSQDYAGTSGRGSYEQYF. The CDR3 DNA follows: TGTGCCAGCAGCCAAGATTACGCCGGGACTAGCGGGAGGGGCTCCTACGAGCAGTACTTC.

The rearrangement uses TRBV14 and TRBJ1-5, with a possible D match to TRBD1 (5 bases). Germline V gene lookup returns CDR1 SGHDN and CDR2 FVKESK. The CDR3 sequence is 17 residues long. Trimming took 0 bases from V and 4 from J, leaving 16 bases between them. CDR3 protein: CASSQEEGERGNQPQHF. CDR3 coding DNA: TGTGCCAGCAGCCAAGAAGAAGGGGAAAGGGGAAATCAGCCCCAGCATTTT.

V gene TRBV14 combines with J gene TRBJ1-2; 9 nucleotides agree with TRBD1. Trimming removed 4 bases from V and 1 base from J; junction bases left unmatched: 7. There are 16 residues in the CDR3. Germline V gives CDR1 SGHDN, CDR2 FVKESK. The CDR3: CASSPLGQGNNYGYTF. For the CDR3, the DNA is TGTGCCAGCAGCCCTCTTGGACAGGGGAATAACTATGGCTACACCTTC. Variable domain in full (rest from reference TRBV14 and TRBJ1-2): EAGVTQFPSHSVIEKGQTVTLRCDPISGHDNLYWYRRVMGKEIKFLLHFVKESKQDESGMPNNRFLAERTGGTYSTLKVQPAELEDSGVYFCASSPLGQGNNYGYTFGSGTRLTVV.

V usage is TRBV7-7 and J usage is TRBJ2-1; 7 bases agree with TRBD1. V gave up 2 bases and J gave up 6 bases; unmatched junction bases: 13. CDR3 length: 17 residues. Germline values: CDR1 SSHAT, CDR2 FNYEAQ (reference sequence). For the CDR3, the DNA is TGTGCCAGCAGCTTAACGGAGACAGGGAGAGGGGCCAATGAGCAGTTCTTC. Its translation is CASSLTETGRGANEQFF. Complete variable domain (other parts from reference TRBV7-7 and TRBJ2-1): GAGVSQSPRYKVTKRGQDVTLRCDPISSHATLYWYQQALGQGPEFLTYFNYEAQPDKSGLPSDRFSAERPEGSISTLTIQRTEQRDSAMYRCASSLTETGRGANEQFFGPGTRLTVL.

The chain carries TRBV5-4 and TRBJ2-7, with 7 bases matching TRBD2. The CDR3 has 13 residues. V gave up 4 bases and J gave up 6 bases; unmatched junction bases: 7. Germline V gene data show CDR1 as SGHNT and CDR2 as YYREEE (reference sequence). Written as DNA, the CDR3 is TGTGCCAGCAGCCGGGGAGGGTTGGGCGAGCAGTACTTC. Translating gives CASSRGGLGEQYF.

The chain links TRBV5-4 to TRBJ2-7, with 9 bases lining up with TRBD2. Losses at the gene ends were 4 bases for V and 3 bases for J; bases not matched to a gene: 11. The CDR3 covers 16 residues. Germline V gene sequence: CDR1 SGHNT, CDR2 YYREEE (reference sequence). The CDR3 is CASSPYNQLAGYEQYF. In DNA, the CDR3 is TGTGCCAGCAGCCCATACAATCAACTAGCGGGCTACGAGCAGTACTTC. Looking up the rest from reference TRBV5-4 and TRBJ2-7 gives the full variable domain: ETGVTQSPTHLIKTRGQQVTLRCSSQSGHNTVSWYQQALGQGPQFIFQYYREEENGRGNFPPRFSGLQFPNYSSELNVNALELDDSALYLCASSPYNQLAGYEQYFGPGTRLTVT.

The chain links TRBV19 to TRBJ1-5; possible D gene TRBD1, 6 bases. The V end lost 1 base, the J end lost 5 bases, and 15 bases lay between the germline ends. Germline V gene data show CDR1 as LNHDA and CDR2 as SQIVND (reference sequence). The CDR3 spans 16 residues. The CDR3 protein is CASSIVPQGVHQPQHF. The CDR3 region has the DNA TGTGCCAGTAGTATAGTTCCACAGGGCGTCCATCAGCCCCAGCATTTT.

The chain carries TRBV28 and TRBJ2-7; TRBD2 matches 10 bases. V shed 3 bases, J shed 4 bases, and the junction held 3 bases outside the gene matches. This CDR3 spans 14 amino acids. The V gene's germline CDR1 is MDHEN and CDR2 SYDVKM. In DNA form, the CDR3 reads TGTGCCAGCAGTTTGTGGGGACTAGCGTACGAGCAGTACTTC. Translation gives CASSLWGLAYEQYF.

This clone appeared a single time. Additional DNA sequences in this sample encode the identical CDR3. The chain is built from TRBV9 and TRBJ2-1, with D tentatively TRBD2 (6 bases). The germline gives CDR1 SGDLS, CDR2 YYNGEE. The CDR3 length is 17 residues. Trimming took 0 bases from V and 0 from J, leaving 13 bases between them. CDR3 nucleotides: TGTGCCAGCAGCGTAGAAAGCGGGTCTAGCTCCTACAATGAGCAGTTCTTC. Translated, it gives CASSVESGSSSYNEQFF. Variable domain in full (rest from reference TRBV9 and TRBJ2-1): DSGVTQTPKHLITATGQRVTLRCSPRSGDLSVYWYQQSLDQGLQFLIQYYNGEERAKGNILERFSAQQFPDLHSELNLSSLELGDSALYFCASSVESGSSSYNEQFFGPGTRLTVL.